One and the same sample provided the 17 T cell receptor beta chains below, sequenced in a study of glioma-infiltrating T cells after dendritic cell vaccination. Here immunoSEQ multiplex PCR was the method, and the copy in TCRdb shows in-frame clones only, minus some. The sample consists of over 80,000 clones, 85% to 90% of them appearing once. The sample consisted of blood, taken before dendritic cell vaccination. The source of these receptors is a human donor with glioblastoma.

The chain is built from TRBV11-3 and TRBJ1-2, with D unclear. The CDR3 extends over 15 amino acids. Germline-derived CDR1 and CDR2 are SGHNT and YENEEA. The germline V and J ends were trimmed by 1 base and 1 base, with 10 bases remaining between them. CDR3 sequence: CASSLGPPSNYGYTF. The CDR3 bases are TGTGCCAGCAGCTTAGGTCCACCCAGTAACTATGGCTACACCTTC.

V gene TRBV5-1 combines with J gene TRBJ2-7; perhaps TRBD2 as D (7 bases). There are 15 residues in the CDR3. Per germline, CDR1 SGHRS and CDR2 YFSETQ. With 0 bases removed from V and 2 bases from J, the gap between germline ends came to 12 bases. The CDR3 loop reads CASSLGGGSTYEQYF. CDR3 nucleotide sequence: TGCGCCAGCAGCTTGGGCGGGGGCTCAACCTACGAGCAGTACTTC.

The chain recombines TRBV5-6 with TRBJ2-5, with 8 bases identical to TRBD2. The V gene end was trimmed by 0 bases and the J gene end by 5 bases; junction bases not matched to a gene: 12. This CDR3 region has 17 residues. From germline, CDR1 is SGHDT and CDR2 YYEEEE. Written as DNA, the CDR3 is TGTGCCAGCAGCTTGGGAGGCGGAGCGGGAGTGGGCGAGACCCAGTACTTC. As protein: CASSLGGGAGVGETQYF. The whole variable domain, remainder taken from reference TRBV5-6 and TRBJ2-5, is DAGVTQSPTHLIKTRGQQVTLRCSPKSGHDTVSWYQQALGQGPQFIFQYYEEEERQRGNFPDRFSGHQFPNYSSELNVNALLLGDSALYLCASSLGGGAGVGETQYFGPGTRLLVL.

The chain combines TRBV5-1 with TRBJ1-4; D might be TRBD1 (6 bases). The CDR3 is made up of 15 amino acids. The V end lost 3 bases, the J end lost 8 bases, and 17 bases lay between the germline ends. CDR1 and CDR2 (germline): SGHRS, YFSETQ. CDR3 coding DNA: TGCGCCAGCAGCTGGGGATGGGGGCTAGGGGAAAAACTGTTTTTT. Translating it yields CASSWGWGLGEKLFF.

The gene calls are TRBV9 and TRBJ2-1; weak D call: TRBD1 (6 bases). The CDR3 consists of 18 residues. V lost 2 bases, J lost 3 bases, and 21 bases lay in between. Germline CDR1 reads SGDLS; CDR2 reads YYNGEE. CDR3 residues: CASSVSTGLRRDYNEQFF. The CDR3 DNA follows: TGTGCCAGCAGCGTTTCTACAGGGTTGCGCCGTGACTACAATGAGCAGTTCTTC.

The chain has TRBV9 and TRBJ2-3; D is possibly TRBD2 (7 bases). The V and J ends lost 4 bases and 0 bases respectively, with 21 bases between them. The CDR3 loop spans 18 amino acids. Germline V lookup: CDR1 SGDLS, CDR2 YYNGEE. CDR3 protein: CASSLLDGRGTSTDTQYF. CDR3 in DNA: TGTGCCAGCAGCTTACTAGACGGGCGGGGGACAAGCACAGATACGCAGTATTTT.

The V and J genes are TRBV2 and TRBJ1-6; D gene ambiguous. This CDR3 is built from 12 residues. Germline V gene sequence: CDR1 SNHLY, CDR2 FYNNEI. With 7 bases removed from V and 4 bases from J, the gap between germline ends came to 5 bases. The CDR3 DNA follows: TGTGCCAGCACCAGGTATAATTCACCCCTCCACTTT. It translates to CASTRYNSPLHF.

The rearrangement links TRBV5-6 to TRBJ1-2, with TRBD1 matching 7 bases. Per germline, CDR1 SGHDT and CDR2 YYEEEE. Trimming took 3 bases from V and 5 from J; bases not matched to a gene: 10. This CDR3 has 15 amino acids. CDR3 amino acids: CASSSSDRLTYGYTF. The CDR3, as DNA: TGTGCCAGCAGCTCCTCGGACAGGCTTACGTATGGCTACACCTTC.

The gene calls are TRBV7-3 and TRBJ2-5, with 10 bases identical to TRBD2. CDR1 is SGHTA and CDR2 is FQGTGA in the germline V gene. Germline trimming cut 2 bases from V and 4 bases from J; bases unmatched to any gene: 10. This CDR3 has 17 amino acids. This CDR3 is CASSLYVTSGRGETQYF. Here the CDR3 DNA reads TGTGCCAGCAGCTTATACGTGACTAGCGGGCGCGGAGAGACCCAGTACTTC.

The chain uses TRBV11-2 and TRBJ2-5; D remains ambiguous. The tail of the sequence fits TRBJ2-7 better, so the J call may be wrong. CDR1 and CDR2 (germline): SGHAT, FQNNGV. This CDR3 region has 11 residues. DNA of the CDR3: TGTGCCAGCAGCTTGAACCACGAGCAGTACTTC. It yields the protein CASSLNHEQYF.

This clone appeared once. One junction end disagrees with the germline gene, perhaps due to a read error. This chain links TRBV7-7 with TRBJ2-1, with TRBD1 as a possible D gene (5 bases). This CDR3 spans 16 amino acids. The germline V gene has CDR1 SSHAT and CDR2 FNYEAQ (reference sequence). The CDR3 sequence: CASSLSTGIQGDEQFF. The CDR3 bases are TGTGCTAGCAGCTTATCCACAGGCATCCAGGGCGATGAGCAGTTCTTC.

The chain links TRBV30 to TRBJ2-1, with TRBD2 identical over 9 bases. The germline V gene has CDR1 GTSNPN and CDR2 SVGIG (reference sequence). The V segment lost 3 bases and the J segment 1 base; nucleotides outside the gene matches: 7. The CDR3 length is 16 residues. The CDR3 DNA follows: TGTGCCTGGAGGACCCCAGCGGGAGGATCCTACAATGAGCAGTTCTTC. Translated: CAWRTPAGGSYNEQFF.

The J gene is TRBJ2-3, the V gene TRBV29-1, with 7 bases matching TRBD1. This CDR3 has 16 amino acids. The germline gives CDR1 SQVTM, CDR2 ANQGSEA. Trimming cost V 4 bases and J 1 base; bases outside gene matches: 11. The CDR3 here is CSVVVPQGVGTDTQYF. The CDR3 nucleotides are TGCAGCGTTGTCGTACCGCAGGGGGTCGGCACAGATACGCAGTATTTT.

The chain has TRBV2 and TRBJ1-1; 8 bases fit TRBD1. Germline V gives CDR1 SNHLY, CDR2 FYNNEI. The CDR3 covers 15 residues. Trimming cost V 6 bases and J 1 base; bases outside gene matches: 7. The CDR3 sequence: CASSQETGANTEAFF. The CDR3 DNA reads TGTGCCAGCAGCCAGGAGACAGGGGCGAACACTGAAGCTTTCTTT.

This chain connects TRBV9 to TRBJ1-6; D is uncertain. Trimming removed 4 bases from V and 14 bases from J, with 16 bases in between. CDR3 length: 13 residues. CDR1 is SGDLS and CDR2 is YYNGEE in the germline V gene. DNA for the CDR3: TGTGCCAGCAGCCCCCTCCGGGCGGGCACCCTCCACTTT. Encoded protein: CASSPLRAGTLHF.

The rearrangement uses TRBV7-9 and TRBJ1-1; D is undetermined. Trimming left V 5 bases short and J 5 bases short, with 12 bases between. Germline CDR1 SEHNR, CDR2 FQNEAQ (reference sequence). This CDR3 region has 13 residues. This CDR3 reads CASSLAEWTEAFF. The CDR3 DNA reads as TGTGCCAGCAGCCTCGCGGAGTGGACTGAAGCTTTCTTT.

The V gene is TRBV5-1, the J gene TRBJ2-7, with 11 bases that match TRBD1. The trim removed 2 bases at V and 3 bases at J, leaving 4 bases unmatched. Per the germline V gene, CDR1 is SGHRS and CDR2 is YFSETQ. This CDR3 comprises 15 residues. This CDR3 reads CASSFGQGANYEQYF. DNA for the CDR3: TGCGCCAGCAGCTTTGGACAGGGGGCCAACTACGAGCAGTACTTC.